This TCR beta chain was captured in a study of T cell responses to AZD1222 COVID-19 vaccine. Findings and caveats of the study: CD4 TCRs associated with vaccination spanned spike, dominating at 160-218 and 743-854. Seropositive at baseline were only 5 or 6 AZD1222 recipients. It should be noted that donors were predominantly white British and more often female, and clonal diversity was possibly underestimated.

This clone has only a few counts. Its antigen is currently unknown. The sample has other DNA sequences that encode this CDR3 too. The CDR3 length is 14 residues. Germline V gives CDR1 SGHRS, CDR2 YFSETQ. V was shortened by 0 bases and J by 0 bases, with 7 bases between the two germline ends. Clones were read by immunoSEQ multiplex PCR, and TCRdb kept only the in-frame ones, dropping some. The profile covers about 160,000 clones, with 94% appearing a single time and roughly 5% taken by the ten largest. The specimen comprised peripheral blood, sampled 28 days after the second AZD1222 dose. The sequence was collected from an adult who received the AZD1222 COVID-19 vaccine. The V and J genes are TRBV5-1 and TRBJ2-7; either TRBD1 or TRBD2 may supply D (6 bases each). The CDR3 reads CASSLEGGSYEQYF. CDR3 coding DNA: TGCGCCAGCAGCTTGGAGGGGGGCTCCTACGAGCAGTACTTC. The full variable domain, completed using reference TRBV5-1 and TRBJ2-7, is KAGVTQTPRYLIKTRGQQVTLSCSPISGHRSVSWYQQTPGQGLQFLFEYFSETQRNKGNFPGRFSGRQFSNSRSEMNVSTLELGDSALYLCASSLEGGSYEQYFGPGTRLTVT.